These 11 T cell receptor beta chains share one sample of origin, sequenced in a study of vaccination and CD4 T cells after COVID-19. Sequencing of the DNA from cultured CD4+ T cells was carried out with the Oncomine TCR Beta short-read assay. TCRdb independently ran MiXCR on the PCR reads; one entry per CDR3 protein. The sample holds under 4,000 distinct CDR3 sequences, approximately 32% seen once. Treatment here: roughly 11-day PBMC culture with coronavirus spike peptide pools or control peptides (ViraFEST assay). Their cognate antigens are unknown. Sequenced: CD4+ T cells from blood, cultured in vitro. These receptors were taken from a human donor who had recovered from COVID-19.

The V and J genes are TRBV7-6 and TRBJ1-4; D unclear. The CDR3 is made up of 14 amino acids. The V end lost 1 base, the J end lost 8 bases, and 11 bases lay between the germline ends. From germline, CDR1 is SGHVS and CDR2 FNYEAQ. The CDR3 region has the DNA TGTGCCAGCAGCTTAGGACCGAACGGGGAAAAACTGTTTTTT. Its translation is CASSLGPNGEKLFF.

In nucleotides, the CDR3 is TGTGCCAGCCACTCCGGGCAATTCAATTCACCCCTCCACTTT. Its translation is CASHSGQFNSPLHF. The chain combines TRBV12-3 or TRBV12-4 with TRBJ1-6; no firm D call. The CDR3 runs 14 residues. V was trimmed by 8 bases and J by 7 bases, leaving 15 bases between them.

This clonotype was picked up a small number of times. The chain combines TRBV12-3 or TRBV12-4 with TRBJ1-5; 8 bases line up with TRBD1. This CDR3 contains 15 residues. V lost 6 bases and J lost 6; bases outside the gene matches: 10. The CDR3 here is CASRGAGGMGQPQHF. CDR3 nucleotide sequence: TGTGCCAGCAGGGGGGCAGGGGGCATGGGTCAGCCCCAGCATTTT.

This clonotype occurred a few times. As DNA, the CDR3 is TGTGCCAGCAGTGGCGACAGGAGATATGGCTACACCTTC. It specifies CASSGDRRYGYTF. This sequence joins TRBV25-1 and TRBJ1-2; D is possibly TRBD1 (6 bases). CDR1 and CDR2 from the germline V gene are MGHDK and SYGVNS. The CDR3 has 13 residues. Trimming pared 4 bases from V and 5 bases from J, leaving 11 bases between.

This clonotype was observed a few times. V usage is TRBV6-1 and J usage is TRBJ1-1; TRBD1 matches 8 bases. Germline loops: CDR1 MNHNS, CDR2 SASEGT. CDR3 length equals 12 residues. Germline trimming cut 5 bases from V and 8 bases from J; bases unmatched to any gene: 4. Here the CDR3 DNA reads TGTGCCAGCAGTCGGGACAGGATCGAAGCTTTCTTT. As protein: CASSRDRIEAFF.

The table lists this clonotype with a few counts. The V gene is TRBV7-2, the J gene TRBJ2-2; TRBD2 matches at 8 bases. V dropped 4 bases and J dropped 5; count of bases not matched to a gene: 15. Germline V gene lookup returns CDR1 SGHTA and CDR2 FQGNSA. The CDR3 is 18 amino acids. The CDR3 sequence is CASSSSTGTPGGTGELFF. As DNA, the CDR3 is TGTGCCAGCAGCTCCTCAACCGGGACTCCGGGAGGGACCGGGGAGCTGTTTTTT.

The chain has TRBV6-1 and TRBJ1-2; a weak D match, TRBD1 (5 bases). The CDR3 has 14 residues. Looked up from germline, CDR1 is MNHNS and CDR2 is SASEGT. Trimming cost V 1 base and J 7 bases, with 13 bases left between them. CDR3 sequence reads: CASSEGGQGFGYTF. The CDR3 DNA reads TGTGCCAGCAGTGAAGGGGGCCAGGGCTTTGGCTACACCTTC.

The chain carries TRBV6-1 and TRBJ2-3; no clear D gene. The V gene's germline CDR1 is MNHNS and CDR2 SASEGT. V was clipped by 0 bases and J by 0 bases, with 4 bases between them. The CDR3 sequence is 14 residues long. CDR3 protein: CASSEAGSTDTQYF. Here the CDR3 DNA reads TGTGCCAGCAGTGAAGCCGGGAGCACAGATACGCAGTATTTT.

Turning to this clonotype: The junction and the germline gene differ at one end; a read error may be behind it. J is TRBJ2-3 and V is TRBV7-7, with D hard to call. The CDR3 sequence is 14 residues long. Per germline, CDR1 SSHAT and CDR2 FNYEAQ (reference sequence). The CDR3 nucleotides are TGTGCTAGCAGCTCTAACCCAGCCCACCCTACGCAGTATTTT. Protein product: CASSSNPAHPTQYF.

This clonotype was observed a few times. This sequence joins TRBV30 and TRBJ1-6; D possibly corresponds to TRBD1 (6 bases). CDR1 and CDR2 from the germline V gene are GTSNPN and SVGIG (reference sequence). The CDR3 is 15 amino acids. V was shortened by 5 bases and J by 10 bases, with 21 bases between the two germline ends. The CDR3 sequence: CAWEGTQRTHSPLHF. The CDR3 DNA reads TGTGCCTGGGAGGGGACACAAAGGACCCACTCACCCCTCCACTTT.

By share of the sample, this clonotype is medium-sized. The V gene is TRBV19, the J gene TRBJ1-3; no definite D call. V dropped 11 bases and J dropped 5 bases, with 16 bases sitting between them. CDR3 length equals 13 residues. Germline CDR1 LNHDA, CDR2 SQIVND (reference sequence). CDR3: CALFSPGRNTIYF. The CDR3 region has the DNA TGTGCCCTCTTTTCGCCTGGACGAAACACCATATATTTT.